The clone carrying this TCR beta chain was counted ten times or more. Its antigen is as yet unknown. The sample is drawn from a study of regulatory T cells in long-lasting Graves disease. HTBI primers from iRepertoire and Arm-PCR of CDR3 regions yielded the TCR beta libraries. TCRdb reprocessed the multiplex PCR reads via MiXCR and lists one record per CDR3 protein. The table shows 400,000 to 500,000 distinct CDR3 sequences, with under 15% occurring only once. The time point is: newly diagnosed GD, antithyroid drugs for less than 3 months. RNA from PBMCs was the source of the TCR library. Overall study results and limits: Persistent Graves' cases showed lower TCR diversity than newly diagnosed cases. The persistent group shared 2,741 public clonotypes, more than the roughly 970 shared by new patients.

The same data also contributed to another study, on T cells in Graves' hyperthyroidism and ophthalmopathy. This second report adds: Diagnosis of hyperthyroidism was new in patients aged 18 to 65, and its duration was under 2 months. Most thyroid clonotypes with frequency above 0.001 were detected in blood.

The sequence came from a woman between 25 and 40 years old with Graves disease. Sequencing was performed on peripheral blood mononuclear cells (PBMCs), taken at new diagnosis, from a patient treated with antithyroid drugs.

CDR3 DNA sequence: TGCAGTGCTAACCTGGGCTCTCCTAGGAACAATGAGCAGTTCTTC. Protein sequence: CSANLGSPRNNEQFF. The gene calls are TRBV20-1 and TRBJ2-1; D ambiguous. This CDR3 is 15 amino acids long. Germline loops: CDR1 DFQATT, CDR2 SNEGSKA (reference sequence). V gave up 4 bases and J gave up 5 bases, with 18 bases separating them.